This T cell receptor (beta chain) was retrieved from a study of T cell changes during pregnancy in multiple sclerosis (dated by TCRdb to 2018 to 2020). About the investigation overall: The study examined how the T cell repertoire changed over the course of pregnancy in women with multiple sclerosis.

Preparation of the library involved the immunoSEQ multiplex PCR assay. Entries here come from immuneACCESS through TCRdb and include only in-frame sequences with V and J called. Some clones fail to appear in such tables; in the studies checked, an unresolved V gene covers under half of the shortfall, and the cause of the remainder is unknown. For this sample there are 55,000 to 85,000 clones; roughly 91% appear just once. Almost 0.3% of the sample is held by the ten biggest clonotypes. In the case of this clone: There is no known antigen for this receptor. No qualities accompany the bases; no much larger clone lies one base away.

The CDR1 and CDR2 encoded by the germline V gene are WSHSY and SAAADI. V gives up 10 bases and J gives up 6 bases, and the segment between their germline ends measures 21 bases. The CDR3 starts with the cysteine, ends with the phenylalanine, and has 14 residues. Just CDR3 DNA is preserved here, 42 bases in frame from base 1. This sample comprised CD4+ T cells from peripheral blood mononuclear cells, obtained after pregnancy. The V and J segments used are TRBV10-2 and TRBJ1-2; no D gene call is confident. The clonotype comes from a female donor with multiple sclerosis, enrolled in a pregnancy study. This receptor has the CDR3 CANALGVGEDGYTF. In nucleotides, the sequence is TGCGCCAACGCCTTGGGCGTCGGGGAGGATGGCTACACCTTC.